The clone carrying this TCR beta chain occurred a few times. Its antigen is still unknown. MiXCR, run by TCRdb on the 5' RACE reads, gives a single entry per CDR3 protein. The data hold about 400,000 distinct CDR3 sequences, with around 10% observed a single time. This entry comes from a study of T cells after yellow fever vaccination. Study results and caveats: From the bulk population, abundant clonotypes could contaminate and appear within FACS-sorted repertoires. The CD4 compartment and the CD8 compartment contained a small share of clonotypes in common.

The V gene end was trimmed by 5 bases and the J gene end by 2 bases; junction bases not matched to a gene: 3. The germline V gene has CDR1 DFQATT and CDR2 SNEGSKA (reference sequence). The CDR3 is 12 amino acids. This rearrangement joins TRBV20-1 to TRBJ2-7; the match to TRBD1 covers 7 bases. Here the sequenced sample was PBMCs, taken on the day of the first yellow fever vaccination. The receptor comes from a man aged 18 to 30 who received the YFV17D yellow fever vaccine. The CDR3 sequence: CSAPTGAYEQYF. The CDR3 DNA is TGCAGTGCTCCTACAGGGGCCTACGAGCAGTACTTC.